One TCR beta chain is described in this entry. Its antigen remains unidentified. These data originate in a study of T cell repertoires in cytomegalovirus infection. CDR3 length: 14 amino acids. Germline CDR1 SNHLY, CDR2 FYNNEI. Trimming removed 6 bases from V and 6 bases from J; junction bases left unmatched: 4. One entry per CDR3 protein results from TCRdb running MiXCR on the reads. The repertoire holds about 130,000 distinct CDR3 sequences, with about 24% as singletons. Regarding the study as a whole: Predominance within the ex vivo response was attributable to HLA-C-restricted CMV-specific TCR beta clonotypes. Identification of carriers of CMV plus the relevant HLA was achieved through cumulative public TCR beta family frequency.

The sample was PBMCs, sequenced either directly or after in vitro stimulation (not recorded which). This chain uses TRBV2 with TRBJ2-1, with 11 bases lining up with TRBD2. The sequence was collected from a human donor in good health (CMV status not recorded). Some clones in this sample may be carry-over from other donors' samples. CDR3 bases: TGTGCCAGCAGACGACTAGCGGGATTCAATGAGCAGTTCTTC. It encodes CASRRLAGFNEQFF.